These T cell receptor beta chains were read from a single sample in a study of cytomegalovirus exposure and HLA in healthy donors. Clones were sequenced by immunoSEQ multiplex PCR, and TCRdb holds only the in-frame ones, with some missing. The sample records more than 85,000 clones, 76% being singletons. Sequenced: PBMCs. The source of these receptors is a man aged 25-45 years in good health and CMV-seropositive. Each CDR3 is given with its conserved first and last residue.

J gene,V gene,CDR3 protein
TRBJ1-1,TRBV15,CATSRVGEAFF
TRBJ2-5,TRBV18,CASSTRARSGETQYF
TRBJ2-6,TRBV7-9,CASSLRGQGSGANVLTF
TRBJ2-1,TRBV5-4,CAGSLLAGPNNEQFF
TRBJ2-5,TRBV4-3,CASSQDSQETQYF
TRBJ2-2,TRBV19,CASSIGGWGTGELFF
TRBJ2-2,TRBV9,CASSTRTSRDRDTGELFF
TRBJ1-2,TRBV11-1,CASSDMHGYGYTF
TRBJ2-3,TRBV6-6,CASRHDRHPTDTQYF
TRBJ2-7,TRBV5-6,CASSPGVGGSYEQYF
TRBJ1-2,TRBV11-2,CASSLSGPGYGYTF
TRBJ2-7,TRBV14,CASSPGTGGDEQYF
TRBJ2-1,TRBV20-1,CSAGGNEQFF
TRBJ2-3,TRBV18,CASSLWDIPSRTDTQYF
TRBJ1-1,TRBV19,CASSLRDRVTEAFF
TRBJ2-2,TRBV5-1,CASSSLKDRYTGELFF
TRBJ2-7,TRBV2,CASTPSESSYEQYF
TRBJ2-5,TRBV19,CASSTSGKETQYF
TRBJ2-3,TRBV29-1,CSVYSGGGGTDTQYF
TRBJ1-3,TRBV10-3,CAISESTGLSGNTIYF
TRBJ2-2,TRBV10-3,CATSGTGQGGTGELFF
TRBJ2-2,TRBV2,CASSDDQGLNTGELFF
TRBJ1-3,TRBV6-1,CASTLWTSGNTIYF
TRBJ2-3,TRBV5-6,CASSPEGRRTDTQYF
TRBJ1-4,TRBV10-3,CATMGQSNEKLFF
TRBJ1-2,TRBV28,CASSGQGNWYGYTF
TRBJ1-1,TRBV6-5,CASSYSAGLNTEAFF